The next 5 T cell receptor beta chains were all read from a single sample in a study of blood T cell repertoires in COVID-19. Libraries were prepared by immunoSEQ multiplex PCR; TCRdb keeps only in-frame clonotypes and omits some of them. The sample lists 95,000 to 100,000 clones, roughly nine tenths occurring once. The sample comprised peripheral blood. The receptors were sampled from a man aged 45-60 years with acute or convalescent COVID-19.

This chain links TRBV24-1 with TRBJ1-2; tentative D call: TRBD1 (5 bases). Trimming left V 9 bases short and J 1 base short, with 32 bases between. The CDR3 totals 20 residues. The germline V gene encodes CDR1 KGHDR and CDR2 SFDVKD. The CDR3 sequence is CATSPTPDSTTKDFNYGYTF. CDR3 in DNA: TGTGCCACCTCTCCCACCCCCGACAGCACCACCAAAGATTTTAACTATGGCTACACCTTC.

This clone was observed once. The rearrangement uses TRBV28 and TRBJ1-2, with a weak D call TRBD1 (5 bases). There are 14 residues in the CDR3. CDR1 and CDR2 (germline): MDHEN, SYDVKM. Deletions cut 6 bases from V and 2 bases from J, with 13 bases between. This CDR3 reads CASRAGTANYGYTF. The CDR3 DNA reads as TGTGCCAGCAGGGCCGGGACTGCGAACTATGGCTACACCTTC.

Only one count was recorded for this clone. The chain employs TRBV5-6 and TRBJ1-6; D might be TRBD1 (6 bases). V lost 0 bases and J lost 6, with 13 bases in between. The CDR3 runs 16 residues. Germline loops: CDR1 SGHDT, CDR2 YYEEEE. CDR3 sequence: CASSLGGQMINSPLHF. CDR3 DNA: TGTGCCAGCAGCTTGGGGGGGCAGATGATTAATTCACCCCTCCACTTT.

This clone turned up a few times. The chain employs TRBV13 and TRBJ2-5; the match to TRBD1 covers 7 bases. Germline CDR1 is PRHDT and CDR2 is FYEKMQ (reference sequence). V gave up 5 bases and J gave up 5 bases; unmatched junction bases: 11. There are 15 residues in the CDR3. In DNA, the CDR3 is TGTGCCAGCAGCCGAAGACAGGGATTTCGGGAGACCCAGTACTTC. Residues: CASSRRQGFRETQYF.

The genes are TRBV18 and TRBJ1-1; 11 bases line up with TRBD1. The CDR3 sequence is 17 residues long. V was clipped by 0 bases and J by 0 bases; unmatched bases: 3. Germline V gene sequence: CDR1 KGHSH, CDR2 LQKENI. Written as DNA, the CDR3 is TGTGCCAGCTCACCACCCAGGACAGGGGGCATGAACACTGAAGCTTTCTTT. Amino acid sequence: CASSPPRTGGMNTEAFF.